The 29 T cell receptor beta chains below were found in one sample sequenced in a study of OX40 agonist ivuxolimab in advanced cancers. Some clones are missing from TCRdb's copy, which holds only in-frame ones; the method was immunoSEQ multiplex PCR. Of about 71,000 clones listed, roughly nine tenths are singletons. Sequencing used CD4+ or CD8+ T cells sorted from blood, obtained in a trial of the OX40 agonist ivuxolimab. These receptors all stem from an adult with an advanced solid tumor such as melanoma, head and neck, liver or kidney cancer.

V is TRBV19 and J is TRBJ2-7, with D tentatively TRBD1 (6 bases). With 4 bases removed from V and 6 bases from J, the gap between germline ends came to 13 bases. The CDR3 extends over 13 amino acids. Germline CDR1 is LNHDA and CDR2 is SQIVND (reference sequence). The CDR3 loop is CASSSGQSGEQYF. The DNA for the CDR3 is TGTGCCAGTAGTAGCGGACAGTCCGGCGAGCAGTACTTC.

V and J are TRBV11-2 and TRBJ2-3, with unresolved D. This CDR3 is 16 amino acids long. CDR1 and CDR2 from the germline V gene are SGHAT and FQNNGV. V lost 0 bases to trimming and J lost 2 bases, with 12 bases between them. CDR3 loop: CASSLDFYPDTDTQYF. Written as DNA, the CDR3 is TGTGCCAGCAGCTTAGACTTCTATCCGGACACAGATACGCAGTATTTT. Filled out from reference TRBV11-2 and TRBJ2-3, the complete variable domain reads EAGVAQSPRYKIIEKRQSVAFWCNPISGHATLYWYQQILGQGPKLLIQFQNNGVVDDSQLPKDRFSAERLKGVDSTLKIQPAKLEDSAVYLCASSLDFYPDTDTQYFGPGTRLTVL.

J is TRBJ1-1 and V is TRBV6-1; no firm D call. Trimming shortened V by 3 bases and J by 0 bases, and 11 bases separated the two germline ends. The V gene's germline CDR1 is MNHNS and CDR2 SASEGT. This CDR3 is built from 15 residues. This chain's CDR3 is CASSEDAGMNTEAFF. Written as DNA, the CDR3 is TGTGCCAGCAGTGAGGATGCAGGAATGAACACTGAAGCTTTCTTT.

The chain links TRBV21-1 to TRBJ1-5. TRBV21-1 is a recognized pseudogene. The length of the CDR3 is 16 residues. The CDR3 coding sequence is TGTGCCAGCAGCAATTGTAGGTTCTCTGACGATCAGCCCCAGCATTTT. Its translation: CASSNCRFSDDQPQHF.

J is TRBJ2-1 and V is TRBV7-9; D is perhaps TRBD2 (5 bases). Germline loops: CDR1 SEHNR, CDR2 FQNEAQ (reference sequence). V gave up 5 bases and J gave up 0 bases, with 8 bases separating them. CDR3 size: 14 residues. The CDR3 DNA sequence: TGTGCCAGCAGCCCGAGGGACTCCTACAATGAGCAGTTCTTC. Amino acids: CASSPRDSYNEQFF.

This sequence joins TRBV30 and TRBJ1-1; D is unresolved. Per germline, CDR1 GTSNPN and CDR2 SVGIG (reference sequence). V was trimmed by 2 bases and J by 1 base, leaving 11 bases between them. The CDR3 length is 14 residues. The chain's CDR3 is CAWSSQTGNTEAFF. The CDR3 DNA follows: TGTGCCTGGAGTTCCCAGACCGGGAACACTGAAGCTTTCTTT.

The chain recombines TRBV19 with TRBJ2-7; 9 nucleotides line up with TRBD2. V shed 3 bases and J 3 bases; nucleotides not matched to a gene: 12. The germline V gene has CDR1 LNHDA and CDR2 SQIVND (reference sequence). This CDR3 spans 17 amino acids. The CDR3 region is CASSIQALREGDYEQYF. Here the CDR3 DNA reads TGTGCCAGTAGTATTCAGGCTTTGCGGGAGGGGGACTACGAGCAGTACTTC.

The V and J genes are TRBV27 and TRBJ1-6, with 7 bases aligning to TRBD1. The CDR3 sequence is 18 residues long. CDR1 is MNHEY and CDR2 is SMNVEV in the germline V gene (reference sequence). Germline trimming cut 1 base from V and 8 bases from J; bases unmatched to any gene: 14. CDR3 bases: TGTGCCAGCAGTTTATTCGCAGGGGGGGGCGTAATCGATTCACCCCTCCACTTT. It specifies CASSLFAGGGVIDSPLHF.

The chain joins TRBV30 to TRBJ2-3; no clear D. This CDR3 is built from 13 residues. Germline CDR1 GTSNPN, CDR2 SVGIG (reference sequence). Trimming removed 1 base from V and 5 bases from J, with 10 bases in between. CDR3 in DNA: TGTGCCTGGAGTGGAACCCTCGGAGATACGCAGTATTTT. Protein product: CAWSGTLGDTQYF.

The rearrangement uses TRBV29-1 and TRBJ1-3, with D tentatively TRBD1 (6 bases). With 4 bases removed from V and 3 bases from J, the gap between germline ends came to 10 bases. CDR3 length: 13 amino acids. The germline gives CDR1 SQVTM, CDR2 ANQGSEA. As DNA, the CDR3 is TGCAGCGTTGCCGCAGGGGTTGGAAACACCATATATTTT. Encoded protein: CSVAAGVGNTIYF.

The chain links TRBV2 to TRBJ2-1; D unclear. Germline V CDR1 and CDR2: SNHLY, FYNNEI. V lost 3 bases to trimming and J lost 0 bases, with 6 bases between them. This CDR3 spans 14 amino acids. CDR3 sequence reads: CASSDSPSYNEQFF. The CDR3 DNA reads as TGTGCCAGCAGTGACTCCCCCTCCTACAATGAGCAGTTCTTC. The whole variable domain, remainder taken from reference TRBV2 and TRBJ2-1, is EPEVTQTPSHQVTQMGQEVILRCVPISNHLYFYWYRQILGQKVEFLVSFYNNEISEKSEIFDDQFSVERPDGSNFTLKIRSTKLEDSAMYFCASSDSPSYNEQFFGPGTRLTVL.

The chain joins TRBV13 to TRBJ2-7, with D perhaps given as TRBD1 or TRBD2 (6 bases each). This CDR3 spans 12 amino acids. Germline V gives CDR1 PRHDT, CDR2 FYEKMQ (reference sequence). Trimming took off 5 bases at V and 6 bases at J, with 11 bases between the two ends. The CDR3 DNA reads TGTGCCAGCAGCGCGAGGGGGGCCGAGCAGTACTTC. It yields the protein CASSARGAEQYF. Based on the CDR3 plus reference TRBV13 and TRBJ2-7, the full variable domain is AAGVIQSPRHLIKEKRETATLKCYPIPRHDTVYWYQQGPGQDPQFLISFYEKMQSDKGSIPDRFSAQQFSDYHSELNMSSLELGDSALYFCASSARGAEQYFGPGTRLTVT.

The DNA for the CDR3 is TGTGCCAGCAGCTTAGTTAGGACAGGGAAGGCCGAGCAGTACTTC. It specifies CASSLVRTGKAEQYF. The chain recombines TRBV7-2 with TRBJ2-7, with TRBD1 matching 8 bases. After removal of 1 base from V and 6 bases from J, the junction contained 8 bases not matched to a gene. CDR1 and CDR2 (germline): SGHTA, FQGNSA. This CDR3 has 15 residues. The full variable domain, in which reference TRBV7-2 and TRBJ2-7 provide the parts outside the CDR3, is GAGVSQSPSNKVTEKGKDVELRCDPISGHTALYWYRQSLGQGLEFLIYFQGNSAPDKSGLPSDRFSAERTGGSVSTLTIQRTQQEDSAVYLCASSLVRTGKAEQYFGPGTRLTVT.

The chain is built from TRBV11-2 and TRBJ1-5, with TRBD1 as a possible D gene (6 bases). Germline assignment: CDR1 SGHAT and CDR2 FQNNGV. Deletions cut 1 base from V and 3 bases from J, with 13 bases between. The CDR3 runs 16 residues. The CDR3 sequence: CASSLGPGQNNQPQHF. The CDR3 DNA is TGTGCCAGCAGCTTAGGACCCGGACAGAACAATCAGCCCCAGCATTTT.

This chain connects TRBV6-8 to TRBJ2-7; 7 nucleotides align to TRBD2. Germline-derived CDR1 and CDR2 are MNHGY and SAAAGT. This CDR3 has 15 amino acids. The ends lost 6 bases at V and 2 bases at J; junction bases unmatched: 10. CDR3 sequence: CASRRGKAGAYEQYF. CDR3 in DNA: TGTGCCAGCAGGAGAGGCAAGGCGGGAGCCTACGAGCAGTACTTC.

The chain has TRBV27 and TRBJ2-7; D is uncertain. V was clipped by 2 bases and J by 3 bases, with 11 bases between them. Germline CDR1 is MNHEY and CDR2 is SMNVEV (reference sequence). CDR3 length: 14 amino acids. The DNA for the CDR3 is TGTGCCAGCAGTTTAGGTAGGAGAGACTACGAGCAGTACTTC. It encodes CASSLGRRDYEQYF.

This clone occurred a few times. V is TRBV7-9 and J is TRBJ2-7, with TRBD1 matching 8 bases. This CDR3 is built from 14 residues. From germline, CDR1 is SEHNR and CDR2 FQNEAQ (reference sequence). The J segment lost 3 bases and the V segment lost 5 bases, leaving 6 bases of the junction unmatched. The DNA for the CDR3 is TGTGCCAGCAGCCATCGGGACAGGCACTACGAGCAGTACTTC. It yields the protein CASSHRDRHYEQYF.

The V call is TRBV5-1, the J call TRBJ2-2; D gene unclear. V lost 5 bases, J lost 7 bases, and 6 bases lay in between. Germline V gives CDR1 SGHRS, CDR2 YFSETQ. The CDR3 sequence is 11 residues long. CDR3 residues: CASRLVGELFF. The CDR3 nucleotides are TGCGCCAGCAGGCTAGTCGGGGAGCTGTTTTTT.

The V gene is TRBV5-6, the J gene TRBJ2-7, with TRBD1 identical over 9 bases. The ends lost 0 bases at V and 3 bases at J; junction bases unmatched: 10. The length of the CDR3 is 17 residues. Germline V gene data show CDR1 as SGHDT and CDR2 as YYEEEE. CDR3 sequence reads: CASSLGGAGTGHYEQYF. CDR3 nucleotides: TGTGCCAGCAGCTTGGGGGGGGCCGGGACAGGGCACTACGAGCAGTACTTC.

V and J are TRBV19 and TRBJ1-1; D gene uncertain. There are 16 residues in the CDR3. Per germline, CDR1 LNHDA and CDR2 SQIVND (reference sequence). V was pared by 0 bases and J by 6 bases, with 17 bases between. The CDR3 spells CASSIDLEVRASEAFF. CDR3 bases: TGTGCCAGTAGTATAGACCTCGAGGTGAGAGCGTCTGAAGCTTTCTTT.

V is TRBV28 and J is TRBJ2-2; 11 bases are shared with TRBD1. Germline CDR1 is MDHEN and CDR2 is SYDVKM. With 7 bases clipped from V and 3 bases from J, the junction kept 4 bases outside the gene matches. The CDR3 covers 15 residues. CDR3 loop: CASKDRGPYTGELFF. The DNA of the CDR3 is TGTGCCAGCAAGGACAGGGGGCCGTACACCGGGGAGCTGTTTTTT.

This chain uses TRBV19 with TRBJ2-5, with 11 bases fitting TRBD2. Germline assignment: CDR1 LNHDA and CDR2 SQIVND (reference sequence). The J segment lost 0 bases and the V segment lost 4 bases, leaving 4 bases of the junction unmatched. The CDR3 has 16 amino acids. The CDR3 loop is CASSTRTSGYQETQYF. CDR3 nucleotides: TGTGCCAGTAGTACCCGGACTAGCGGGTACCAAGAGACCCAGTACTTC.

This clone was recorded a few times. The V call is TRBV28, the J call TRBJ2-1, with 11 bases matching TRBD2. The CDR3 is made up of 16 amino acids. The germline V gene encodes CDR1 MDHEN and CDR2 SYDVKM. V was clipped by 7 bases and J by 2 bases; unmatched bases: 7. The CDR3 region has the DNA TGTGCCAGCACCTCGGGACTAGCGGCCACCTACAATGAGCAGTTCTTC. Its translation: CASTSGLAATYNEQFF.

The J gene is TRBJ2-7, the V gene TRBV7-2; either TRBD1 or TRBD2 may fit D (5 bases each). V lost 5 bases, J lost 2 bases, and 13 bases lay in between. Germline CDR1 is SGHTA and CDR2 is FQGNSA. The CDR3 loop spans 14 amino acids. Written as DNA, the CDR3 is TGTGCCAGCAGCCCAAGGGACCACCCCTACGAGCAGTACTTC. Translated: CASSPRDHPYEQYF.

V gene TRBV4-3 combines with J gene TRBJ2-7; D not certain. CDR1 LGHNA and CDR2 YSLEER come from the germline V gene. This CDR3 has 13 amino acids. V was pared by 0 bases and J by 4 bases, with 7 bases between. The CDR3 coding sequence is TGCGCCAGCAGCCAAGAATTGGGGTACGAGCAGTACTTC. Protein product: CASSQELGYEQYF.

This sequence joins TRBV27 and TRBJ2-2, with 12 nucleotides matching TRBD2. Germline CDR1 is MNHEY and CDR2 is SMNVEV (reference sequence). V was clipped by 1 base and J by 6 bases; unmatched bases: 3. The CDR3 is 16 residues long. The CDR3 is CASSLWLAGGPGELFF. For the CDR3, the DNA is TGTGCCAGCAGTTTATGGCTAGCGGGAGGGCCCGGGGAGCTGTTTTTT.

This clone has only a few counts. V is TRBV6-5 and J is TRBJ2-7; perhaps TRBD1 as D (6 bases). Germline CDR1 is MNHEY and CDR2 is SVGAGI. The CDR3 contains 14 residues. The ends were cut back, 6 bases at V and 4 bases at J, with 16 bases in the middle. This CDR3 is CASSRDTTFYEQYF. CDR3 bases: TGTGCCAGCAGCCGGGACACGACCTTTTACGAGCAGTACTTC.

The table lists this clone with a count of one. The chain has TRBV11-2 and TRBJ2-7; 9 bases map to TRBD2. V gave up 1 base and J gave up 3 bases; unmatched junction bases: 4. The CDR3 extends over 15 amino acids. Per germline, CDR1 SGHAT and CDR2 FQNNGV. The CDR3 nucleotides read TGTGCCAGCAGCTTAGTGACTAGCGGCAACTACGAGCAGTACTTC. Residues: CASSLVTSGNYEQYF.

V usage is TRBV10-3 and J usage is TRBJ2-3; a weak D match, TRBD2 (6 bases). The V end was cut by 10 bases, the J end by 0 bases, with 17 bases between. Germline-derived CDR1 and CDR2 are ENHRY and SYGVKD. The CDR3 spans 15 residues. In DNA, the CDR3 is TGTGCCACCTTGAGCGGGCGGAGTAGCACAGATACGCAGTATTTT. Amino acids: CATLSGRSSTDTQYF.